The rows below give T cell receptor beta chains drawn from one sample of a study of T cells in Graves' hyperthyroidism and ophthalmopathy. One entry per CDR3 protein, called by TCRdb with MiXCR from the multiplex PCR reads. This sample has about 380,000 distinct CDR3 sequences; approximately 15% occur once, and the top ten carry 9.5% to 12%. Sequencing used blood. These receptors all come from a woman in her sixties with Graves' hyperthyroidism. The CDR3 runs from the conserved cysteine through the conserved F or W. The order of the fields is D gene, J gene, V gene, clone size, CDR3 DNA, CDR3 protein. The D gene is left open where the match is weak. Not all rows give a size; the values are once, few, many and, for expanded clones, a class.

TRBD2 TRBJ2-1 TRBV12-3/TRBV12-4 few TGTGCCAGCAGACGACTAGCGGGAGCTTATGAGCAGTTCTTC CASRRLAGAYEQFF
NA TRBJ1-2 TRBV4-1 NA TGCGCCAGCAGCCATTCAATGGGACGAGGCGATGGCTACACCTTC CASSHSMGRGDGYTF
NA TRBJ2-1 TRBV28 many TGTGCCAGCAGTTTACCTTTAAGCTCCTACAATGAGCAGTTCTTC CASSLPLSSYNEQFF
TRBD1 TRBJ2-2 TRBV5-4 few TGTGCCAGCAGCCAGCTGGACAGGGCGAACACCGGGGAGCTGTTTTTT CASSQLDRANTGELFF
NA TRBJ2-3 TRBV18 many TGTGCCAGCTCACCTGGAGCGGATCCTACAGATACGCAGTATTTT CASSPGADPTDTQYF
NA TRBJ1-2 TRBV3-1 many TGTGCCAGCAGCCAAGATCACAGCTATGGCTACACCTTC CASSQDHSYGYTF
TRBD2 TRBJ2-2 TRBV11-3 many TGTGCCAGCAGCCCCGGACTAGCGGGAGTGGCCGGGGAGCTGTTTTTT CASSPGLAGVAGELFF
NA TRBJ1-2 TRBV28 many TGTGCCAGCAGTTCCTCCGGGACACAGTATGGCTACACCTTC CASSSSGTQYGYTF
NA TRBJ1-2 TRBV3-1 many TGTGCCAGCAGCCAAGACAGTCCCCTAAACTATGGCTACACCTTC CASSQDSPLNYGYTF
NA TRBJ1-6 TRBV30 many TGTGCCCTACAGGACCCCGGTGGGAATTCACCCCTCCACTTT CALQDPGGNSPLHF
TRBD2 TRBJ2-1 TRBV9 NA TGTGCCAGCAGCCCTATGACTAGCGGGAGGGTTGAGCAGTTCTTC CASSPMTSGRVEQFF
TRBD2 TRBJ2-1 TRBV24-1 NA TGTGCCACCAGTGGGACAATTACTAGCGGGAGCTACAATGAGCAGTTCTTC CATSGTITSGSYNEQFF
NA TRBJ2-1 TRBV7-9 many TGTGCCAGCAGCCACCGGGACAACTACAATGAGCAGTTCTTC CASSHRDNYNEQFF
TRBD2 TRBJ2-7 TRBV11-3 many TGTGCCAGCAGCTCCGGAGGTTGGGGCGGGAGTTCCTACGAGCAGTACTTC CASSSGGWGGSSYEQYF
TRBD1 TRBJ2-7 TRBV6-1 many TGTGCCAGCAGCAACAGGGGTCCCGAGCAGTACTTC CASSNRGPEQYF
NA TRBJ2-7 TRBV2 many TGTGCCAGCAGTGTTATCTCCTCCTACGAGCAGTACTTC CASSVISSYEQYF
NA TRBJ2-7 TRBV5-1 many TGCGCCAGCAGCCTGGGCCCTAACGGGACCTACGAGCAGTACTTC CASSLGPNGTYEQYF
TRBD2 TRBJ2-5 TRBV7-9 many TGTGCCAGCAGCTTTAGCGGGTCCCTGGGGACCCAGTACTTC CASSFSGSLGTQYF
TRBD2 TRBJ2-2 TRBV6-1 NA TGTGCCAGCAGTAAACTAGCGGGAGGGCTGGAAACCGGGGAGCTGTTTTTT CASSKLAGGLETGELFF
TRBD2 TRBJ2-1 TRBV11-2 many TGTGCCAGCAGCTTAGACCCAGCGGGAGTATTTGGTGAGCAGTTCTTC CASSLDPAGVFGEQFF
TRBD2 TRBJ2-5 TRBV12-3/TRBV12-4 many TGTGCCAGCAGTTTATCTCCTAGCGGGAGGTTAGAGACCCAGTACTTC CASSLSPSGRLETQYF
TRBD2 TRBJ2-3 TRBV15 many TGTGCCACCAGCAGAGAAACTAGCGGGAGCTCAGATACGCAGTATTTT CATSRETSGSSDTQYF
TRBD1 TRBJ1-2 TRBV28 many TGTGCCAGCAGTCTACGGGACAGGGCTGGCTATGGCTACACCTTC CASSLRDRAGYGYTF
NA TRBJ1-1 TRBV2 many TGTGCCAGCAGTGAAGCGTTGGGCACTGAAGCTTTCTTT CASSEALGTEAFF